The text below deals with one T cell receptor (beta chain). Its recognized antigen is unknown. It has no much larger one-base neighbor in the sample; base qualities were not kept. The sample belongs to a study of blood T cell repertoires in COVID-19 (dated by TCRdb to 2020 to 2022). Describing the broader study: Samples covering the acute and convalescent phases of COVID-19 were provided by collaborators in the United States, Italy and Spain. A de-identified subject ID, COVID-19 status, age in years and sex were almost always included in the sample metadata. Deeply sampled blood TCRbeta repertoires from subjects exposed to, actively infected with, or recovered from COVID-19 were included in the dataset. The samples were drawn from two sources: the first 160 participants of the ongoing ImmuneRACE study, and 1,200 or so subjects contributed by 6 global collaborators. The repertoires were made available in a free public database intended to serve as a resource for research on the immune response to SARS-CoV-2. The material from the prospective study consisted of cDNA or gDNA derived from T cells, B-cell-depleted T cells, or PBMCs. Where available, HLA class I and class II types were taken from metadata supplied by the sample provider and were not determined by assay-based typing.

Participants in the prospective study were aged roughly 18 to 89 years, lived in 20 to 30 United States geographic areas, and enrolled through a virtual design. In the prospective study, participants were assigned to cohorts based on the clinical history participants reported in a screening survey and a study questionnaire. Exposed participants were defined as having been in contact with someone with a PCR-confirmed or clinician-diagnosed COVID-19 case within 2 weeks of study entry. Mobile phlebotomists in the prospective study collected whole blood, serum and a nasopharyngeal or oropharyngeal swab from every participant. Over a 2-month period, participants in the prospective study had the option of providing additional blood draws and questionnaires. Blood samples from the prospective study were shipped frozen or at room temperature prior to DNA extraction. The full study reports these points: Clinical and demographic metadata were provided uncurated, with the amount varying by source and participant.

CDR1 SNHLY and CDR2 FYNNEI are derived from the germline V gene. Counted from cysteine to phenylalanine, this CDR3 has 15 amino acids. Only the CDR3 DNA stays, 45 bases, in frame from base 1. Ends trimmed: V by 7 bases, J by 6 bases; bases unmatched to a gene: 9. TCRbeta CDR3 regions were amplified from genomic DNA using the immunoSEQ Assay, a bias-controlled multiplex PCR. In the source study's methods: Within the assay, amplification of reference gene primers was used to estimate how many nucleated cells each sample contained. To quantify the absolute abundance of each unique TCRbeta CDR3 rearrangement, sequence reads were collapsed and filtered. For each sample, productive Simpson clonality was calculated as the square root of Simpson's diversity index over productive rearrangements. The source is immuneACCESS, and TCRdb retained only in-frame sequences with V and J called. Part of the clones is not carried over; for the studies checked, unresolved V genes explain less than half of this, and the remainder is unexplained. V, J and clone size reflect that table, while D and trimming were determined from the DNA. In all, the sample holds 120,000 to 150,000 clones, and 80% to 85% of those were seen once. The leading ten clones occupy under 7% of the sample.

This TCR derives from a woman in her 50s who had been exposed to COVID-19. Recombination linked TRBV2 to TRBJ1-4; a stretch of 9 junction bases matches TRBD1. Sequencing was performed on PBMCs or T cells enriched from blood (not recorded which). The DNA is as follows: TGTGCCAGCACTAAACAGGGGGCAAGGGATGAAAAACTGTTTTTT. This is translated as CASTKQGARDEKLFF.